This entry lists 21 T cell receptor beta chains sequenced from one sample in a study of blood T cell repertoires in COVID-19. Data came from immunoSEQ multiplex PCR; TCRdb stores just in-frame clones and leaves some out. The profile covers tens of thousands of clones, with about four fifths appearing a single time and about 15% taken by the ten largest. Sequencing input: peripheral blood. The receptors come from a man in his fifties or sixties with active or convalescent COVID-19.

The gene calls are TRBV5-5 and TRBJ2-1, with a tentative D call TRBD1 (6 bases). This CDR3 has 14 residues. Trimming left V 4 bases short and J 6 bases short, with 14 bases between. Germline V gene lookup returns CDR1 SGHKS and CDR2 YYEKEE (reference sequence). The CDR3 loop reads CASSQTGLVNEQFF. The CDR3 DNA is TGTGCCAGCAGCCAAACAGGGTTGGTCAATGAGCAGTTCTTC.

The V and J genes are TRBV4-1 and TRBJ1-5; TRBD1 matches 7 bases. This CDR3 is 15 amino acids long. The germline CDR1 and CDR2 sequences are MGHRA and YSYEKL. Trimming removed 4 bases from V and 4 bases from J; junction bases left unmatched: 7. DNA for the CDR3: TGCGCCAGCAGCCTAAACTACAGGGGAAATCAGCCCCAGCATTTT. As protein: CASSLNYRGNQPQHF.

The chain has TRBV18 and TRBJ1-2, with 7 bases lining up with TRBD1. CDR1 is KGHSH, CDR2 LQKENI, per germline. With 2 bases clipped from V and 0 bases from J, the junction kept 3 bases outside the gene matches. The CDR3 runs to 15 residues. As DNA, the CDR3 is TGTGCCAGCTCACCAGGCACAGGGGCTAACTATGGCTACACCTTC. It specifies CASSPGTGANYGYTF.

V and J are TRBV15 and TRBJ2-7; the match to TRBD1 covers 9 bases. The CDR3 is 16 amino acids. Germline CDR1 and CDR2: LNHNV and YYDKDF (reference sequence). V lost 0 bases and J lost 1; bases outside the gene matches: 4. The CDR3 DNA reads as TGTGCCACCAGCAGAGACGGGACAGGGTTGTCCTACGAGCAGTACTTC. Translation gives CATSRDGTGLSYEQYF.

The chain combines TRBV9 with TRBJ1-1; 8 bases agree with TRBD1. The CDR3 runs to 14 residues. The germline V gene has CDR1 SGDLS and CDR2 YYNGEE. The V segment lost 3 bases and the J segment 3 bases; nucleotides outside the gene matches: 4. CDR3 amino acids: CASSGGQGYTEAFF. The CDR3 DNA reads TGTGCCAGCAGCGGAGGACAGGGTTACACTGAAGCTTTCTTT.

The rearrangement links TRBV5-6 to TRBJ1-2, with TRBD1 as a possible D gene (5 bases). CDR3 length equals 15 residues. Looked up from germline, CDR1 is SGHDT and CDR2 is YYEEEE. V was trimmed by 1 base and J by 5 bases, leaving 15 bases between them. The DNA of the CDR3 is TGTGCCAGCAGCTTGTCTGGCAGGGAACGGTATGGCTACACCTTC. It yields the protein CASSLSGRERYGYTF.

This chain joins TRBV6-6 and TRBJ2-7, with TRBD2 matching over 9 bases. The junction had 17 bases not matched to a gene; V was cut back by 5 bases and J by 6 bases. Germline V gene lookup returns CDR1 MNHNY and CDR2 SVGAGI (reference sequence). The CDR3 has 17 amino acids. CDR3 in amino acids: CASSPAPLAGKAREQYF. CDR3 DNA sequence: TGTGCCAGCAGTCCCGCCCCCCTAGCGGGGAAAGCACGCGAGCAGTACTTC.

J is TRBJ1-5 and V is TRBV19, with no clear D. Per germline, CDR1 LNHDA and CDR2 SQIVND (reference sequence). V was clipped by 3 bases and J by 4 bases, with 10 bases between them. The CDR3 consists of 14 residues. In DNA, the CDR3 is TGTGCCAGTAGTATCGGACGGGAGAATCAGCCCCAGCATTTT. Amino acids: CASSIGRENQPQHF.

J is TRBJ2-1 and V is TRBV12-3 or TRBV12-4; D perhaps matches TRBD2 (6 bases). Trimming pared 5 bases from V and 4 bases from J, leaving 9 bases between. The CDR3 spans 13 residues. The CDR3 here is CASSTRGYNEQFF. Here the CDR3 DNA reads TGTGCCAGCAGTACCCGGGGGTACAATGAGCAGTTCTTC.

The chain combines TRBV9 with TRBJ2-7, with a weak D call TRBD1 (6 bases). There are 14 residues in the CDR3. Trimming shortened V by 4 bases and J by 3 bases, and 14 bases separated the two germline ends. Germline V gives CDR1 SGDLS, CDR2 YYNGEE. The CDR3 DNA sequence: TGTGCCAGCAGCCCCCGGACAGACGGCTACGAGCAGTACTTC. This encodes CASSPRTDGYEQYF.

The V and J genes are TRBV29-1 and TRBJ1-6; D is unresolved. CDR3 length equals 14 residues. Germline loops: CDR1 SQVTM, CDR2 ANQGSEA. Deletions cut 5 bases from V and 7 bases from J, with 15 bases between. The CDR3 DNA reads as TGCAGCGTTAATGTGGAGGGTGGGAATTCACCCCTCCACTTT. The encoded protein is CSVNVEGGNSPLHF.

The V gene is TRBV27, the J gene TRBJ2-7; 12 nucleotides match TRBD1. Germline CDR1 and CDR2: MNHEY and SMNVEV (reference sequence). V lost 5 bases, J lost 2 bases, and 10 bases stayed unmatched. The CDR3 is 17 residues long. This CDR3 is CASSAGTGGAGTYEQYF. CDR3 coding DNA: TGTGCCAGCAGTGCCGGGACAGGGGGCGCGGGTACCTACGAGCAGTACTTC.

The chain combines TRBV27 with TRBJ2-1; 10 nucleotides agree with TRBD1. CDR3 length: 15 residues. J lost 5 bases, V lost 6 bases, and 7 bases had no gene match. Germline loops: CDR1 MNHEY, CDR2 SMNVEV (reference sequence). The CDR3 bases are TGTGCCAGCAGACTAGACAGGGGGCGAAACAATGAGCAGTTCTTC. This codes for CASRLDRGRNNEQFF.

The chain couples TRBV7-6 to TRBJ2-5; 7 bases map to TRBD1. Germline CDR1 is SGHVS and CDR2 is FNYEAQ. This CDR3 contains 14 residues. The V and J ends lost 5 bases and 1 base, in that order; junction bases with no gene match: 4. As DNA, the CDR3 is TGTGCCAGCAGCCCACAGGGGCTCCAAGAGACCCAGTACTTC. It codes for CASSPQGLQETQYF.

The V and J genes are TRBV11-2 and TRBJ2-3, with a tentative D call TRBD2 (6 bases). The CDR3 runs 15 residues. Germline-derived CDR1 and CDR2 are SGHAT and FQNNGV. V was cut by 7 bases and J by 7 bases, with 21 bases left in between. CDR3 in DNA: TGTGCCAGCACGGTCGGACTACAAGACTTTTATACGCAGTATTTT. Translating gives CASTVGLQDFYTQYF.

V and J are TRBV28 and TRBJ1-1; D remains unclear. Trimming took off 0 bases at V and 1 base at J, with 9 bases between the two ends. Per germline, CDR1 MDHEN and CDR2 SYDVKM. This CDR3 is 15 amino acids long. CDR3 nucleotides: TGTGCCAGCAGTTTATGGGCTGAACGGAACACTGAAGCTTTCTTT. It specifies CASSLWAERNTEAFF. Drawing the rest from reference TRBV28 and TRBJ1-1, the complete variable domain is DVKVTQSSRYLVKRTGEKVFLECVQDMDHENMFWYRQDPGLGLRLIYFSYDVKMKEKGDIPEGYSVSREKKERFSLILESASTNQTSMYLCASSLWAERNTEAFFGQGTRLTVV.

This clone was seen only a few times. The chain combines TRBV29-1 with TRBJ1-3; D is perhaps TRBD1 (5 bases). Trimming pared 3 bases from V and 1 base from J, leaving 10 bases between. CDR1 is SQVTM, CDR2 ANQGSEA, per germline. The CDR3 totals 14 residues. For the CDR3, the DNA is TGCAGCGTTGAGGAGGGACGGTCTGGAAACACCATATATTTT. Translation gives CSVEEGRSGNTIYF.

This clone came up a few times. The chain couples TRBV5-5 to TRBJ2-1; the D gene is possibly TRBD1 (6 bases). Germline loops: CDR1 SGHKS, CDR2 YYEKEE (reference sequence). The CDR3 has 14 residues. Trimming removed 4 bases at V and 3 bases at J, with 11 bases between. As DNA, the CDR3 is TGTGCCAGCAGCCCAGGGGAATACTACAATGAGCAGTTCTTC. Translating gives CASSPGEYYNEQFF.

The genes are TRBV4-1 and TRBJ2-1; no clear D. The germline V and J ends were trimmed by 3 bases and 0 bases, with 9 bases remaining between them. Germline assignment: CDR1 MGHRA and CDR2 YSYEKL. The CDR3 is made up of 15 amino acids. The CDR3: CASSHMESSYNEQFF. The CDR3 nucleotides are TGCGCCAGCAGCCACATGGAGAGCTCCTACAATGAGCAGTTCTTC.

A single count supports this clone. V and J are TRBV24-1 and TRBJ1-2, with a tentative D call TRBD1 (5 bases). This CDR3 is built from 13 residues. In germline, CDR1 is KGHDR, CDR2 SFDVKD. V dropped 4 bases and J dropped 0 bases, with 5 bases sitting between them. This CDR3 reads CATSETANYGYTF. CDR3 DNA sequence: TGTGCCACCAGTGAGACAGCTAACTATGGCTACACCTTC.

The rearrangement joins TRBV4-1 to TRBJ1-4, with 8 bases identical to TRBD1. Trimming cost V 1 base and J 8 bases; bases outside gene matches: 9. This CDR3 spans 16 amino acids. Germline CDR1 reads MGHRA; CDR2 reads YSYEKL. The CDR3 protein is CASSQVAGQGQEKLFF. As DNA, the CDR3 is TGCGCCAGCAGCCAAGTGGCCGGACAGGGACAAGAAAAACTGTTTTTT.